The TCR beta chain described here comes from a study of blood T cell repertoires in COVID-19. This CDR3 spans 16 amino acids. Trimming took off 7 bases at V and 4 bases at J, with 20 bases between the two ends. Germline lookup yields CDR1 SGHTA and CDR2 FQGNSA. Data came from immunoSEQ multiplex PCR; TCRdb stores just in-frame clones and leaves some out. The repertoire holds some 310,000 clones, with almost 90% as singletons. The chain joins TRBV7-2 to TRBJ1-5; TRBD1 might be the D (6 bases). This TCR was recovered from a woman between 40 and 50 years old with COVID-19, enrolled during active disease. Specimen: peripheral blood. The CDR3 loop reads CASTPRVGAGNQPQHF. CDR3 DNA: TGTGCCAGCACCCCAAGGGTGGGGGCTGGGAATCAGCCCCAGCATTTT.